The clone carrying this T cell receptor beta chain occurred once. Original processing methods: Reference gene primer amplification in the assay estimated nucleated cell counts. Sequencing was performed with immunoSEQ multiplex PCR; in TCRdb, only in-frame clones are kept and a portion is missing. V, J and clone size derive from that table, while D and trimming were established from the DNA sequence. Altogether a few hundred thousand clones are present, 82% being singletons, with the ten largest covering roughly 8.2%. The data were taken from a study of blood T cell repertoires in COVID-19. The CDR3 consists of 12 residues. The germline CDR1 and CDR2 sequences are SGHRS and YFSETQ. Trimming took off 7 bases at V and 3 bases at J, with 11 bases between the two ends.

V is TRBV5-1 and J is TRBJ2-7; TRBD1 might be the D (6 bases). The receptor was isolated from a woman older than 75 with COVID-19, enrolled during active disease. Sequencing was done on a sample of peripheral blood. DNA for the CDR3: TGCGCCAGCCGCCAGGACAGCTACGAGCAGTACTTC. Translation gives CASRQDSYEQYF.